One and the same sample provided the 29 T cell receptor beta chains below, sequenced in a study of CD8+CD57+ T cells in acquired aplastic anemia. Researchers used genomic DNA as the template to profile TCR beta VDJ and CDR3. In TCRdb, the reads were re-called with MiXCR into one record per CDR3 protein. This sample has 100,000 to 130,000 distinct CDR3 sequences, with approximately 49% found just once. The sample taken for sequencing was sorted CD4+, CD8+, or CD8+CD57+ T cells (not recorded which) from PBMCs. The source of these receptors is a human donor in good health, serving as a control.

J is TRBJ2-7 and V is TRBV7-6; 8 nucleotides agree with TRBD1. The CDR3 totals 15 residues. The ends lost 3 bases at V and 0 bases at J; junction bases unmatched: 4. Germline CDR1 SGHVS, CDR2 FNYEAQ. This CDR3 reads CASSFPGGLSYEQYF. Here the CDR3 DNA reads TGTGCCAGCAGCTTCCCAGGGGGCCTCTCCTACGAGCAGTACTTC.

This chain links TRBV6-4 with TRBJ1-6; D remains ambiguous. The ends were cut back, 3 bases at V and 6 bases at J, with 9 bases in the middle. This CDR3 comprises 14 residues. Germline V CDR1 and CDR2: MRHNA, SNTAGT. The CDR3, as DNA: TGTGCCAGCAGTGAGCAGTACGTTAATTCACCCCTCCACTTT. It codes for CASSEQYVNSPLHF.

Details on this clonotype: A much larger clone lies a single base off, so this may be a read error. The rearrangement uses TRBV7-9 and TRBJ2-1; 10 bases match TRBD2. Germline trimming cut 5 bases from V and 9 bases from J; bases unmatched to any gene: 10. Germline V gene data show CDR1 as SEHNR and CDR2 as FQNEAQ (reference sequence). This CDR3 is 15 amino acids long. This CDR3 reads CASSGERGGSSEQFF. The DNA for the CDR3 is TGTGCCAGCAGCGGAGAGCGGGGGGGTTCCAGTGAGCAGTTCTTC.

Concerning this clonotype: A much larger clone lies a single base off, so this may be a read error. The rearrangement links TRBV30 to TRBJ1-1; no reliable D call. The CDR3 contains 13 residues. Trimming took off 4 bases at V and 5 bases at J, with 14 bases between the two ends. CDR1 and CDR2 from the germline V gene are GTSNPN and SVGIG (reference sequence). In DNA, the CDR3 is TGTGCCTGGATAGGCAGTAGAAATACTGAAGCTTTCTTT. Translation gives CAWIGSRNTEAFF.

In this sample, this clonotype turned up a few times. J is TRBJ1-2 and V is TRBV19, with a weak D call TRBD1 (5 bases). The CDR3 runs to 11 residues. Germline V gives CDR1 LNHDA, CDR2 SQIVND (reference sequence). V lost 10 bases and J 6 bases, leaving 12 bases between the germline ends. CDR3 nucleotide sequence: TGTGCCACCCAGCGGGGGAATGGCTACACCTTC. Translating gives CATQRGNGYTF. The whole variable domain, filled in from reference TRBV19 and TRBJ1-2, reads DGGITQSPKYLFRKEGQNVTLSCEQNLNHDAMYWYRQDPGQGLRLIYYSQIVNDFQKGDIAEGYSVSREKKESFPLTVTSAQKNPTAFYLCATQRGNGYTFGSGTRLTVV.

This chain connects TRBV29-1 to TRBJ1-2; D is unclear. Trimming cost V 8 bases and J 8 bases, with 15 bases left between them. The CDR3 contains 11 residues. The V gene's germline CDR1 is SQVTM and CDR2 ANQGSEA. The CDR3 loop is CSSWGDSGYTF. The CDR3 nucleotides are TGCAGCTCATGGGGAGATAGCGGCTACACCTTC.

Turning to this clonotype: An end of the junction differs from the germline gene, which may be a read error. The chain carries TRBV4-3 and TRBJ2-3, with D perhaps assigned TRBD1 or TRBD2 (5 bases each). This CDR3 is 16 amino acids long. Germline CDR1 reads LGHNA; CDR2 reads YSLEER. CDR3 loop: CANSQAGTVSTDTQYF. In DNA, the CDR3 is TGCGCCAACAGCCAAGCAGGGACGGTGTCCACAGATACGCAGTATTTT.

The chain recombines TRBV10-3 with TRBJ2-3; possible D gene TRBD1, 6 bases. The CDR3 covers 14 residues. V gave up 7 bases and J gave up 5 bases, with 16 bases separating them. Looked up from germline, CDR1 is ENHRY and CDR2 is SYGVKD. CDR3 DNA: TGTGCCATCATGAGGGACAACCGTGGAGATACGCAGTATTTT. Residues: CAIMRDNRGDTQYF.

The V gene is TRBV29-1, the J gene TRBJ1-5, with TRBD1 identical over 8 bases. V was pared by 8 bases and J by 5 bases, with 5 bases of the junction left unmatched. CDR1 SQVTM and CDR2 ANQGSEA come from the germline V gene. CDR3 length equals 12 residues. DNA for the CDR3: TGCAGCCAAGGACAGGGAGATCAGCCCCAGCATTTT. It specifies CSQGQGDQPQHF.

This clonotype was picked up a small number of times. This chain uses TRBV6-1 with TRBJ1-2; no clear D. The CDR3 contains 11 residues. Trimming removed 2 bases at V and 7 bases at J, with 5 bases between. Looked up from germline, CDR1 is MNHNS and CDR2 is SASEGT. Here the CDR3 DNA reads TGTGCCAGCAGTGAATACGGTGGCTACACCTTC. The encoded protein is CASSEYGGYTF.

This clonotype was found many times. This could be a read error, since a much larger clone is one nucleotide away. The V and J genes are TRBV24-1 and TRBJ2-5; the match to TRBD1 covers 8 bases. CDR1 KGHDR and CDR2 SFDVKD come from the germline V gene. This CDR3 spans 12 amino acids. CDR3 in DNA: TGTGCCACCAGTCTACAGGGGGAGACCCGGTACTTC. This codes for CATSLQGETRYF.

This clonotype was counted a single time. This rearrangement joins TRBV7-6 to TRBJ2-1; 16 bases map to TRBD2. The CDR3 spans 17 residues. The ends lost 4 bases at V and 3 bases at J; junction bases unmatched: 3. Germline CDR1 and CDR2: SGHVS and FNYEAQ. In nucleotides, the CDR3 is TGTGCCAGCAGCTCAGGGACTAGCGGGAGGGGCTACAATGAGCAGTTCTTC. Its translation is CASSSGTSGRGYNEQFF.

This chain joins TRBV24-1 and TRBJ1-4, with TRBD1 identical over 11 bases. The CDR3 has 14 amino acids. J was trimmed by 7 bases and V by 4 bases; bases with no gene match: 1. The germline V gene encodes CDR1 KGHDR and CDR2 SFDVKD. The CDR3 sequence: CATSEGTGGEKLFF. The CDR3 DNA reads TGTGCCACCAGTGAGGGGACAGGGGGTGAAAAACTGTTTTTT.

The chain links TRBV13 to TRBJ1-2; D may be TRBD1 (6 bases). Trimming stripped 1 base from V and 4 bases from J, with 13 bases between. CDR3 length equals 15 residues. Germline V gene data show CDR1 as PRHDT and CDR2 as FYEKMQ (reference sequence). The CDR3 DNA reads as TGTGCCAGCAGCTTAGTCCCACAGGGCCCCTATGGCTACACCTTC. Translation: CASSLVPQGPYGYTF. Filled out from reference TRBV13 and TRBJ1-2, the complete variable domain reads AAGVIQSPRHLIKEKRETATLKCYPIPRHDTVYWYQQGPGQDPQFLISFYEKMQSDKGSIPDRFSAQQFSDYHSELNMSSLELGDSALYFCASSLVPQGPYGYTFGSGTRLTVV.

The table lists this clonotype with many counts. The chain recombines TRBV14 with TRBJ2-7; D is possibly TRBD1 (5 bases). The ends were cut back, 0 bases at V and 5 bases at J, with 11 bases in the middle. Germline V gene data show CDR1 as SGHDN and CDR2 as FVKESK. CDR3 size: 14 residues. Here the CDR3 DNA reads TGTGCCAGCAGCCAAGAAAGGGGATTCAACGAGCAGTACTTC. Translating it yields CASSQERGFNEQYF.

This clonotype was seen ten or more times. The chain recombines TRBV7-3 with TRBJ2-1; 9 bases agree with TRBD2. The germline CDR1 and CDR2 sequences are SGHTA and FQGTGA. This CDR3 region has 15 residues. Trimming took 2 bases from V and 7 from J; bases not matched to a gene: 6. In DNA, the CDR3 is TGTGCCAGCAGCTTAGGGCGGGGGGGTTATAATGAGCAGTTCTTC. Residues: CASSLGRGGYNEQFF.

The chain recombines TRBV19 with TRBJ2-3; 11 nucleotides align to TRBD2. CDR1 is LNHDA, CDR2 SQIVND, per germline (reference sequence). The trim removed 8 bases at V and 3 bases at J, leaving 4 bases unmatched. The CDR3 covers 14 residues. The chain's CDR3 is CASSTSGATDTQYF. CDR3 bases: TGTGCCAGTTCGACTAGCGGGGCAACAGATACGCAGTATTTT.

Ten or more counts support this clonotype. The chain recombines TRBV9 with TRBJ2-1, with 7 positions matching TRBD2. The CDR3 is 15 amino acids. J gave up 2 bases and V 0 bases, and 2 bases lay outside the gene matches. CDR1 is SGDLS and CDR2 is YYNGEE in the germline V gene. The CDR3 protein is CASSVVAGAYNEQFF. The DNA of the CDR3 is TGTGCCAGCAGCGTAGTCGCGGGGGCCTACAATGAGCAGTTCTTC.

This clonotype showed up many times. The chain carries TRBV4-1 and TRBJ2-3; 9 nucleotides agree with TRBD2. CDR1 MGHRA and CDR2 YSYEKL come from the germline V gene. The CDR3 is 19 residues long. With 4 bases clipped from V and 2 bases from J, the junction kept 16 bases outside the gene matches. CDR3 amino acids: CASSPSSGILAGYTDTQYF. The CDR3 DNA sequence: TGCGCCAGCAGCCCATCAAGCGGGATCCTAGCGGGGTACACAGATACGCAGTATTTT.

The rearrangement uses TRBV25-1 and TRBJ2-7; TRBD2 aligns across 11 bases. The CDR3 is 17 amino acids. Germline V lookup: CDR1 MGHDK, CDR2 SYGVNS. The J segment lost 3 bases and the V segment lost 6 bases, leaving 13 bases of the junction unmatched. The CDR3 sequence is CASSSGRLAGPNYEQYF. The CDR3, as DNA: TGTGCCAGCAGCTCAGGGAGACTAGCGGGGCCCAACTACGAGCAGTACTTC.

A few counts support this clonotype. The rearrangement links TRBV4-2 to TRBJ2-2; D remains ambiguous. This CDR3 spans 15 amino acids. CDR1 LGHNA and CDR2 YNFKEQ come from the germline V gene. V lost 5 bases and J lost 5, with 15 bases in between. CDR3 loop: CASSFGLKGTGELFF. CDR3 bases: TGTGCCAGCAGCTTCGGGTTGAAAGGGACCGGGGAGCTGTTTTTT.

The CDR3 nucleotides are TGCAGCGTTGACGGGACAGGGTCCGGGGAGCTGTTTTTT. Translated: CSVDGTGSGELFF. The genes are TRBV29-1 and TRBJ2-2; 9 bases map to TRBD1. CDR1 is SQVTM and CDR2 is ANQGSEA in the germline V gene. The V and J ends lost 3 bases and 6 bases, in that order; junction bases with no gene match: 2. The CDR3 spans 13 residues.

This rearrangement joins TRBV9 to TRBJ1-3, with unresolved D. Germline CDR1 reads SGDLS; CDR2 reads YYNGEE. This CDR3 has 13 residues. Trimming shortened V by 3 bases and J by 0 bases, and 4 bases separated the two germline ends. As DNA, the CDR3 is TGTGCCAGCAGCGCTACCTCTGGAAACACCATATATTTT. This codes for CASSATSGNTIYF.

About this clonotype: At one end the junction does not follow the germline gene, possibly because of a read error. In nucleotides, the CDR3 is TGTGCCAGTAGTATCCTAGCGGGGGAAGAAACCCAGTACTTC. Amino acid sequence: CASSILAGEETQYF. V is TRBV19 and J is TRBJ2-5; 10 bases are shared with TRBD2. The CDR3 runs 14 residues. Germline-derived CDR1 and CDR2 are LNHDA and SQIVND (reference sequence).

V gene TRBV19 combines with J gene TRBJ2-1; D not resolved. The V gene's germline CDR1 is LNHDA and CDR2 SQIVND (reference sequence). V shed 5 bases and J shed 0 bases, with 8 bases lying between them. The CDR3 covers 14 residues. The CDR3: CASSDSYSYNEQFF. The CDR3 nucleotides are TGTGCCAGTAGTGATTCCTACTCCTACAATGAGCAGTTCTTC.

This clonotype has only a few counts. V is TRBV29-1 and J is TRBJ2-3; D might be TRBD1 or TRBD2, each matching 6 bases. The CDR3 loop spans 13 amino acids. CDR1 is SQVTM and CDR2 is ANQGSEA in the germline V gene. V shed 5 bases and J shed 5 bases, with 14 bases lying between them. CDR3 sequence (DNA): TGCAGCGTTTCACGGGGGCGAGGAGATACGCAGTATTTT. Protein: CSVSRGRGDTQYF.

The chain is built from TRBV11-3 and TRBJ1-2; possibly TRBD1 for D (5 bases). CDR3 length equals 15 residues. Trimming stripped 5 bases from V and 2 bases from J, with 15 bases between. The germline CDR1 and CDR2 sequences are SGHNT and YENEEA. CDR3 DNA: TGTGCCAGCAGCCCTAGGGGACGGTCGAACTATGGCTACACCTTC. Residues: CASSPRGRSNYGYTF.

In this sample, this clonotype turned up many times. The V call is TRBV6-2 or TRBV6-3, the J call TRBJ2-5; D is uncertain. The CDR3 runs 13 residues. V shed 4 bases and J shed 9 bases, with 15 bases lying between them. Germline-derived CDR1 and CDR2 are MNHEY and SVGEGT. CDR3 in DNA: TGTGCCAGCAGTTCCTTCGCCTTTGGGTCCCAGTACTTC. The encoded protein is CASSSFAFGSQYF.

In its sample, this clonotype was seen many times. For the CDR3, the DNA is TGTGCCAGCAGCTTACAGCGGGGGCCCACAGATACGCAGTATTTT. It codes for CASSLQRGPTDTQYF. The chain recombines TRBV7-3 with TRBJ2-3, with TRBD2 matching over 8 bases. Germline V gene sequence: CDR1 SGHTA, CDR2 FQGTGA. The CDR3 runs 15 residues. With V trimmed by 2 bases and J by 2 bases, 3 bases remained unmatched.